The text below deals with one T cell receptor (beta chain). These data originate in a study of cytomegalovirus exposure and HLA in healthy donors. Here immunoSEQ multiplex PCR was the method, and the copy in TCRdb shows in-frame clones only, minus some. The sample has some 320,000 clones; approximately 90% are singletons. V was pared by 5 bases and J by 7 bases, with 11 bases between. Germline V gene data show CDR1 as SQVTM and CDR2 as ANQGSEA. This CDR3 is built from 12 residues. Source material: PBMCs. This TCR was recovered from a woman aged 25 to 39 in good health and CMV-seropositive. The chain has TRBV29-1 and TRBJ1-4, with unresolved D. CDR3 coding DNA: TGCAGCGTTCCTGACAAGGGTGAAAAACTGTTTTTT. Protein: CSVPDKGEKLFF.